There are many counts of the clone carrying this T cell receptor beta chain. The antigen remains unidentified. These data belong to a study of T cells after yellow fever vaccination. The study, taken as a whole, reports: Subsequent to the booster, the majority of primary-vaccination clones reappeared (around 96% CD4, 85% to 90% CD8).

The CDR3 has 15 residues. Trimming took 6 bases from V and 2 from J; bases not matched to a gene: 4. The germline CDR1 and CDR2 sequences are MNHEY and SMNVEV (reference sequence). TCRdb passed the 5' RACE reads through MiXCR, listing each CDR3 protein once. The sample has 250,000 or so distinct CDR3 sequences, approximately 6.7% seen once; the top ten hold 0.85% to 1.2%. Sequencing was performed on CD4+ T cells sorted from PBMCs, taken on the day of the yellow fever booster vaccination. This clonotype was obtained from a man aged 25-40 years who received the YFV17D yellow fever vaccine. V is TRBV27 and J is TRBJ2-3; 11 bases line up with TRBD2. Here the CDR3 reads CASRRLAGSTDTQYF. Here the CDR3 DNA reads TGTGCCAGCAGAAGACTAGCGGGGTCCACAGATACGCAGTATTTT.